The subject of this entry is one T cell receptor beta chain. TCRdb analysed the 5' RACE reads with MiXCR anew, one entry per CDR3 protein. The table has nearly 100,000 distinct CDR3 sequences, about 16% seen once; the top ten hold 6.2%. This entry belongs to a study of T cells of healthy individuals. The receptor comes from a human donor in good health.

The CDR3 DNA reads as TGCAGCGTCGGAAGGGGGCGCGGAGAAAAACTGTTTTTT. Its translation is CSVGRGRGEKLFF. The chain is built from TRBV29-1 and TRBJ1-4, with TRBD1 matching over 7 bases. CDR3 length: 13 amino acids. V lost 6 bases, J lost 8 bases, and 9 bases stayed unmatched. Germline loops: CDR1 SQVTM, CDR2 ANQGSEA.